The source of this TCR beta chain is a study of cytomegalovirus exposure and HLA in healthy donors. J was trimmed by 5 bases and V by 6 bases; bases with no gene match: 3. CDR3 length: 14 amino acids. Germline V gene lookup returns CDR1 SNHLY and CDR2 FYNNEI. PCR used 60 Vbeta primers and 13 Jbeta primers. Data came from immunoSEQ multiplex PCR; TCRdb stores just in-frame clones and leaves some out. The sample lists about 160,000 clones; roughly four fifths were seen once. The origin of this receptor is a man aged 35 to 55 in good health and CMV-seronegative. The chain links TRBV2 to TRBJ2-1, with 11 bases aligning to TRBD2. The sample taken for sequencing was PBMCs. In DNA form, the CDR3 reads TGTGCCAGCAGGGGGACTAGCGGAAACAATGAGCAGTTCTTC. It specifies CASRGTSGNNEQFF. Full variable domain (remainder filled in from reference TRBV2 and TRBJ2-1): EPEVTQTPSHQVTQMGQEVILRCVPISNHLYFYWYRQILGQKVEFLVSFYNNEISEKSEIFDDQFSVERPDGSNFTLKIRSTKLEDSAMYFCASRGTSGNNEQFFGPGTRLTVL.